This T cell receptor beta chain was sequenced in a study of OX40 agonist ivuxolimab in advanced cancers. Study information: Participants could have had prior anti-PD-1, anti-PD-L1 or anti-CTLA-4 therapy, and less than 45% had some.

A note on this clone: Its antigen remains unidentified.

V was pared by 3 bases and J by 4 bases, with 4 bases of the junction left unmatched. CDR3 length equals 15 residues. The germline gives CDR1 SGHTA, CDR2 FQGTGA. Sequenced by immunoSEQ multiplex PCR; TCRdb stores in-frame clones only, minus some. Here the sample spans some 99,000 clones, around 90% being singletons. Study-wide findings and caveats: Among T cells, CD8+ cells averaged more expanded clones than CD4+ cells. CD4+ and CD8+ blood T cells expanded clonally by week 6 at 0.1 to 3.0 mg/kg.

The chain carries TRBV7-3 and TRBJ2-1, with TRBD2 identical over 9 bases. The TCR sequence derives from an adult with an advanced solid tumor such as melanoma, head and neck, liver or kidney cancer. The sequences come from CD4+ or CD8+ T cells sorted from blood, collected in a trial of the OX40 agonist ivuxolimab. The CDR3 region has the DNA TGTGCCAGCAGCTTGGCGGGAGGGATATACAATGAGCAGTTCTTC. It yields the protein CASSLAGGIYNEQFF.